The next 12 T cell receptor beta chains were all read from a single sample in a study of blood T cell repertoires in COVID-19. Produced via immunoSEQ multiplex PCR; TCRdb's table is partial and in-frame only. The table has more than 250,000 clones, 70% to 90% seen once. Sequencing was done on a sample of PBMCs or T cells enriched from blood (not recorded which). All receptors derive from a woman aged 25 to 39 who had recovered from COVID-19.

The CDR3 sequence: CASSIGTESWNTIYF. CDR3 sequence (DNA): TGTGCCAGTAGTATAGGGACAGAGTCTTGGAACACCATATATTTT. V and J are TRBV19 and TRBJ1-3, with D perhaps TRBD1 (6 bases). V dropped 1 base and J dropped 7 bases, with 14 bases sitting between them. In germline, CDR1 is LNHDA, CDR2 SQIVND (reference sequence). The CDR3 loop spans 15 amino acids.

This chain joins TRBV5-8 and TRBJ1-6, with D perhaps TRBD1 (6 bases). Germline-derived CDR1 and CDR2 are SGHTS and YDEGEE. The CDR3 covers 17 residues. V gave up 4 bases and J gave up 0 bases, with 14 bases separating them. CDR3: CASSLDRFGSYNSPLHF. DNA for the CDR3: TGTGCCAGCAGCCTAGACAGGTTCGGCTCCTATAATTCACCCCTCCACTTT.

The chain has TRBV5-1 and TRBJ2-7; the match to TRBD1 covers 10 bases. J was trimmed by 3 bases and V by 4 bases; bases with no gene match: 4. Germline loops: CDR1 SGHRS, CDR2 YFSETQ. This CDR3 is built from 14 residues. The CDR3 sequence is CASSPRTGGYEQYF. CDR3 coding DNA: TGCGCCAGCAGCCCCCGGACAGGGGGCTACGAGCAGTACTTC.

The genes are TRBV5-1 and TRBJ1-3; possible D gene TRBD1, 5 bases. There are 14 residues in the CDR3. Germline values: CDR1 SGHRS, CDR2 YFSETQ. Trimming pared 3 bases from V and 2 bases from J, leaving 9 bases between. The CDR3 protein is CASSSTVAGNTIYF. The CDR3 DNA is TGCGCCAGCAGCTCGACAGTTGCTGGAAACACCATATATTTT.

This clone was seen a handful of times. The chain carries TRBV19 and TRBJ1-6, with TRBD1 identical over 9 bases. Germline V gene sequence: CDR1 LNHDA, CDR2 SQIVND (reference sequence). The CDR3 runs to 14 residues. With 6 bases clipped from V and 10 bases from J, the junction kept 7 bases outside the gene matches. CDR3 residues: CASRRRDRGSPLHF. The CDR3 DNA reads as TGTGCCAGTAGGCGGAGAGACAGGGGGTCACCCCTCCACTTT.

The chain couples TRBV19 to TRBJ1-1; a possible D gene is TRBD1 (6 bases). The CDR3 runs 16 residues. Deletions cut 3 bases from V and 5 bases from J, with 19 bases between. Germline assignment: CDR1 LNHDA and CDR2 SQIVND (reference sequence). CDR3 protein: CASSIRAGARGTEAFF. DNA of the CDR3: TGTGCCAGTAGTATTAGGGCGGGGGCGCGCGGGACTGAAGCTTTCTTT.

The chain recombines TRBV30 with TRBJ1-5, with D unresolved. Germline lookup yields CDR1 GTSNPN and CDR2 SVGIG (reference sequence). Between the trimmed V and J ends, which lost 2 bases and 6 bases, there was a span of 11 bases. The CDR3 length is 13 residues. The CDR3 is CAWSQQAAQPQHF. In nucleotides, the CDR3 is TGTGCCTGGAGTCAGCAGGCCGCTCAGCCCCAGCATTTT. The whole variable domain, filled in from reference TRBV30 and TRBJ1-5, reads SQTIHQWPATLVQPVGSPLSLECTVEGTSNPNLYWYRQAAGRGLQLLFYSVGIGQISSEVPQNLSASRPQDRQFILSSKKLLLSDSGFYLCAWSQQAAQPQHFGDGTRLSIL.

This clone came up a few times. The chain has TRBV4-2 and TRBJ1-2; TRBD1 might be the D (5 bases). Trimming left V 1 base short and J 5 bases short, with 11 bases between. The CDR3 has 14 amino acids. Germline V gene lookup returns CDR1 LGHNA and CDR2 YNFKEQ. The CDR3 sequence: CASSQGGDSYGYTF. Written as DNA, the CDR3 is TGTGCCAGCAGCCAAGGGGGCGACAGTTATGGCTACACCTTC.

The CDR3, as DNA: TGTGCCAGCAGCTTAGGTTGGAGCGGCTACACCTTC. Protein: CASSLGWSGYTF. The chain recombines TRBV7-9 with TRBJ1-2; no clear D. The V gene lost 1 base and the J gene lost 8 bases, with 8 bases spanning the gap. Germline V gene sequence: CDR1 SEHNR, CDR2 FQNEAQ (reference sequence). This CDR3 region has 12 residues. Variable domain in full (rest from reference TRBV7-9 and TRBJ1-2): DTGVSQNPRHKITKRGQNVTFRCDPISEHNRLYWYRQTLGQGPEFLTYFQNEAQLEKSRLLSDRFSAERPKGSFSTLEIQRTEQGDSAMYLCASSLGWSGYTFGSGTRLTVV.

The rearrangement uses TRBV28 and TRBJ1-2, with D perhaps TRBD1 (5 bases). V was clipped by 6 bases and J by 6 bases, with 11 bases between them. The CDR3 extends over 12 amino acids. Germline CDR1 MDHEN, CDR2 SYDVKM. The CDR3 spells CASSSAGDGYTF. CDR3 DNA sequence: TGTGCCAGCAGCTCAGCGGGGGATGGCTACACCTTC.

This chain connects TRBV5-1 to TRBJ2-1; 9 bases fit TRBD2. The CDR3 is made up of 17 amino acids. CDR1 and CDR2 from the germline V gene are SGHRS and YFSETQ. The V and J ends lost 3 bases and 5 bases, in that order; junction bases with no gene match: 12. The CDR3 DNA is TGCGCCAGCAGCTCTGACCCCTTGGCGGGGGGGAACAATGAGCAGTTCTTC. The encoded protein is CASSSDPLAGGNNEQFF.

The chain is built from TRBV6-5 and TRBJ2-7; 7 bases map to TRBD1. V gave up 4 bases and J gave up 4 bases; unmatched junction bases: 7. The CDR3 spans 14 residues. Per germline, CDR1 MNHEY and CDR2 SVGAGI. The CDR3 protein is CASSSGTDLYEQYF. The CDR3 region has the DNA TGTGCCAGCAGTTCCGGGACAGATTTATACGAGCAGTACTTC.